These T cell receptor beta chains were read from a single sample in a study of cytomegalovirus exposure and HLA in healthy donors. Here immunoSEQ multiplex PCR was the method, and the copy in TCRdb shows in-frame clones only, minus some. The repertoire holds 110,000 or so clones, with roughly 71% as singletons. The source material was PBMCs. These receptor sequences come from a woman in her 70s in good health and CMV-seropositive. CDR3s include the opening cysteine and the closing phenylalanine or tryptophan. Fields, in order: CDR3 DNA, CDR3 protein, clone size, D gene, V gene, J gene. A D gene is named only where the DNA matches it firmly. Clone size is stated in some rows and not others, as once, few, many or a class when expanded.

DNA: TGTGCCGGGGGGGGCGGGGGAAACAATGAGCAGTTCTTC
CDR3: CAGGGGGNNEQFF
size: NA
D: NA
V: TRBV30
J: TRBJ2-1

DNA: TGCGCCAGCAGCCCCTCGGGCGGGGGGGAAGAGACCCAGTACTTC
CDR3: CASSPSGGGEETQYF
size: NA
D: TRBD2
V: TRBV5-1
J: TRBJ2-5

DNA: TGCGCCAGCAGTTTGGAAACAGACCTAAACTCCGGCTACACCTTC
CDR3: CASSLETDLNSGYTF
size: few
D: NA
V: TRBV5-1
J: TRBJ1-2

DNA: TGCGCCAGCAGCTTACAGGGGGCGGCAGATACGCAGTATTTT
CDR3: CASSLQGAADTQYF
size: NA
D: TRBD1
V: TRBV5-1
J: TRBJ2-3

DNA: TGTGCCAGCAGTTACGACAGCTTAGATACGCAGTATTTT
CDR3: CASSYDSLDTQYF
size: once
D: NA
V: TRBV6-5
J: TRBJ2-3

DNA: TGTGCCTGGAGTGTACGGGGGGCTGAAGCTTTCTTT
CDR3: CAWSVRGAEAFF
size: NA
D: NA
V: TRBV30
J: TRBJ1-1

DNA: TGTGCCAGCAGTTACGGAGGCAGAGGAACCTATGGCTACACCTTC
CDR3: CASSYGGRGTYGYTF
size: NA
D: NA
V: TRBV6-5
J: TRBJ1-2

DNA: TGTGCCAGCAGCCGCACAGGGGCGGGTGGCTACACCTTC
CDR3: CASSRTGAGGYTF
size: NA
D: TRBD1
V: TRBV25-1
J: TRBJ1-2

DNA: TGTGCCAGCAGTAGACAGGCTAACTATGGCTACACCTTC
CDR3: CASSRQANYGYTF
size: few
D: NA
V: TRBV5-6
J: TRBJ1-2

DNA: TGTGCCAGCAGACCCCAGACAGGGGCATATGGCTACACCTTC
CDR3: CASRPQTGAYGYTF
size: few
D: TRBD1
V: TRBV6-1
J: TRBJ1-2